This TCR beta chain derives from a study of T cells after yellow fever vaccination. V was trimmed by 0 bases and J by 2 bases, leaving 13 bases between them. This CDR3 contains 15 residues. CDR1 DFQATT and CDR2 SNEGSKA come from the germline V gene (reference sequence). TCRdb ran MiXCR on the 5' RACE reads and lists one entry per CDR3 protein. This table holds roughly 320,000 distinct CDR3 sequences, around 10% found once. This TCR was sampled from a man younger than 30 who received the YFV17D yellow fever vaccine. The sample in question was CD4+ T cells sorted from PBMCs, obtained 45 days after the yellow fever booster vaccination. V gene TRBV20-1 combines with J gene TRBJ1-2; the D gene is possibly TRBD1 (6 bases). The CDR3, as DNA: TGCAGTGCTAGAGATTTACAGGGTATCAACTATGGCTACACCTTC. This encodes CSARDLQGINYGYTF.